The 9 T cell receptor beta chains below were found in one sample sequenced in a study of PD-1 blockade in classical Hodgkin lymphoma (dated by TCRdb to the early 2020s). The time point label, read with the paper, signifies: cycle 1 day 1 (C1D1), immediately before nivolumab initiation. Every trial patient had relapsed following autologous stem cell transplantation, and prior brentuximab vedotin exposure was what differed among cohorts A, B and C. Libraries were prepared through the immunoSEQ multiplex PCR assay. TCRdb mirrors the immuneACCESS table, restricted to in-frame sequences. Some clones are absent from its copies; in checked studies, under half trace to an unresolved V gene, and the reason for the others is unknown. Within this sample are about 1,200 clones, with 65% to 90% of them counted one time only. Together, the top ten hold 56% of the sample. The starting material was peripheral blood mononuclear cells (PBMCs), obtained at baseline. The source of these receptors is a human donor with classical Hodgkin lymphoma.

The chain is built from TRBV10-2 and TRBJ1-1; D is possibly TRBD1 (5 bases). Trimming pared 7 bases from V and 0 bases from J, leaving 12 bases between. The CDR3 consists of 14 residues. Germline V gene sequence: CDR1 WSHSY, CDR2 SAAADI. The CDR3 region has the DNA TGCGCCAGCACCAAGACAGCGGTGAACACTGAAGCTTTCTTT. Protein: CASTKTAVNTEAFF.

V usage is TRBV5-1 and J usage is TRBJ1-5; 9 nucleotides match TRBD1. Unmatched junction bases numbered 6, after V lost 4 bases and J lost 4 bases. The CDR3 covers 15 residues. Germline CDR1 reads SGHRS; CDR2 reads YFSETQ. CDR3 sequence: CASSTGTGRNQPQHF. CDR3 nucleotide sequence: TGCGCCAGCAGCACCGGGACAGGGAGGAATCAGCCCCAGCATTTT.

This clone was observed a single time. The chain links TRBV5-1 to TRBJ2-7; D tentatively reads TRBD1 or TRBD2 (6 bases each). The germline V gene encodes CDR1 SGHRS and CDR2 YFSETQ. Trimming left V 4 bases short and J 3 bases short, with 17 bases between. The CDR3 spans 15 residues. In nucleotides, the CDR3 is TGCGCCAGCAGCCCAGAGGGGGGACAATACTACGAGCAGTACGTC. It codes for CASSPEGGQYYEQYV.

This clone was seen only a few times. This chain connects TRBV6-4 to TRBJ2-3; 10 bases agree with TRBD2. Germline V gene lookup returns CDR1 MRHNA and CDR2 SNTAGT. J lost 4 bases, V lost 3 bases, and 4 bases had no gene match. This CDR3 has 15 amino acids. CDR3 in DNA: TGTGCCAGCAGTGAATCAACTAGCGGGGCAGATACGCAGTATTTT. This sequence encodes CASSESTSGADTQYF.

The chain has TRBV7-2 and TRBJ1-6; no reliable D call. The CDR3 spans 13 residues. V dropped 10 bases and J dropped 6 bases, with 13 bases sitting between them. Germline loops: CDR1 SGHTA, CDR2 FQGNSA. CDR3 coding DNA: TGTGCCACCTCCCGGGCGGGTAATTCACCCCTCCACTTT. Its protein is CATSRAGNSPLHF.

The rearrangement joins TRBV9 to TRBJ2-1; D is tentatively TRBD1 or TRBD2 (5 bases each). V lost 0 bases to trimming and J lost 3 bases, with 10 bases between them. The length of the CDR3 is 15 residues. From germline, CDR1 is SGDLS and CDR2 YYNGEE. CDR3 DNA sequence: TGTGCCAGCAGCGTAGCTGGGGGATTCTACAATGAGCAGTTCTTC. Translated, it gives CASSVAGGFYNEQFF.

V gene TRBV7-3 combines with J gene TRBJ1-2, with D possibly being TRBD1 (6 bases). Germline loops: CDR1 SGHTA, CDR2 FQGTGA. The CDR3 is 13 residues long. The germline V and J ends were trimmed by 3 bases and 8 bases, with 13 bases remaining between them. The CDR3 region is CASSFTGKDGYTF. CDR3 DNA sequence: TGTGCCAGCAGCTTTACAGGGAAGGACGGCTACACCTTC. Drawing the rest from reference TRBV7-3 and TRBJ1-2, the complete variable domain is GAGVSQTPSNKVTEKGKYVELRCDPISGHTALYWYRQSLGQGPEFLIYFQGTGAADDSGLPNDRFFAVRPEGSVSTLKIQRTERGDSAVYLCASSFTGKDGYTFGSGTRLTVV.

V gene TRBV20-1 combines with J gene TRBJ2-3; D remains ambiguous. CDR1 is DFQATT and CDR2 is SNEGSKA in the germline V gene (reference sequence). The length of the CDR3 is 10 residues. V was trimmed by 5 bases and J by 14 bases, leaving 14 bases between them. Written as DNA, the CDR3 is TGCAGTGCTGAGGCGACCAGGCCGTATTTT. This encodes CSAEATRPYF.

The chain links TRBV6-5 to TRBJ2-5; D might be TRBD1 or TRBD2, each matching 5 bases. The CDR3 has 11 residues. Germline-derived CDR1 and CDR2 are MNHEY and SVGAGI. V shed 6 bases and J shed 9 bases, with 11 bases lying between them. The CDR3 nucleotides are TGTGCCAGCAGGCAGTTGGGGGCCCAGTACTTC. Residues: CASRQLGAQYF.